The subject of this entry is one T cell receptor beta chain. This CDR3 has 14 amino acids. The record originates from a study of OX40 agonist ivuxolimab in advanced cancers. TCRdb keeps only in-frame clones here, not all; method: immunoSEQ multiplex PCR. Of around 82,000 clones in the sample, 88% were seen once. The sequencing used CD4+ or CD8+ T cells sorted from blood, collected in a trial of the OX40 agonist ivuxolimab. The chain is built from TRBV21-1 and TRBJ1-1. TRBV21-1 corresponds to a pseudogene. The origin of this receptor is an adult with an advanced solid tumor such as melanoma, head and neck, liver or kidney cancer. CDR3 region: CASSPRTRNTEAFF. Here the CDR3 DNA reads TGTGCCAGCAGCCCGAGGACGAGGAACACTGAAGCTTTCTTT.